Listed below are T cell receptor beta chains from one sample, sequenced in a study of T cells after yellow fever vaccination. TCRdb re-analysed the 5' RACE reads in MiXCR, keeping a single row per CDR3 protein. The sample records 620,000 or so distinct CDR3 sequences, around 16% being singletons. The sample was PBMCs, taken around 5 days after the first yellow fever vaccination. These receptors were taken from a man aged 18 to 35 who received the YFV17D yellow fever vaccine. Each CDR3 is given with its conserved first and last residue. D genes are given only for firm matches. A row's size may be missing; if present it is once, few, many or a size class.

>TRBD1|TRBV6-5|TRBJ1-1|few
TGTGCCAGCAGTTTGTTACAGGGGAGGGGGAACACTGAAGCTTTCTTT
CASSLLQGRGNTEAFF
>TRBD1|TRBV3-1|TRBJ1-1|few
TGTGCCAGCAGCCGAATACAGGGGGGCACTGAAGCTTTCTTT
CASSRIQGGTEAFF
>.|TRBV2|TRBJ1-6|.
TGTGCCAGCTGGACGGAGAAAGGTTCACCCCTCCACTTT
CASWTEKGSPLHF
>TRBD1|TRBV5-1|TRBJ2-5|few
TGCGCCAGCAGCCCCCGGGACAGGGGCGGAGAGACCCAGTACTTC
CASSPRDRGGETQYF
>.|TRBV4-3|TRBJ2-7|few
TGCGCCAGCAGCCAAGATCTCGGGGATTTAAGGGAGCAGTACTTC
CASSQDLGDLREQYF
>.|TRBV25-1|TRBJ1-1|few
TGTGCCAGCAGTGAATCCCGAAAGACAGGTGAATTCTTT
CASSESRKTGEFF
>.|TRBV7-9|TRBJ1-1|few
TGTGCCAGCAGCCCTTTCAGGGAGAGGGACACTGAAGCTTTCTTT
CASSPFRERDTEAFF
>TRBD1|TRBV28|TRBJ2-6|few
TGTGCCAGCAGGGGACAGGGGGCATTTTTCAGTGGGGCCAACGTCCTGACTTTC
CASRGQGAFFSGANVLTF
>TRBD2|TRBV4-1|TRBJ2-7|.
TGCGCCAGCAGCGTACGATACGGGACTAGGAATCACTACGAGCAGTACTTC
CASSVRYGTRNHYEQYF
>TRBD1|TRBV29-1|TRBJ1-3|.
TGCAGCGTCTACCAGGGAGGCGGGACAGGGACACCTGGAAACACCATATATTTT
CSVYQGGGTGTPGNTIYF
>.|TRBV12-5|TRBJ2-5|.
TGTGCTAGTGCCTCCTTAGGGGCCTTGGAGACCCAGTACTTC
CASASLGALETQYF
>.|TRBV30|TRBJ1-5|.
TGTGCCTGGAGTAGGGAGGCTGGACCCCAGCATTTT
CAWSREAGPQHF
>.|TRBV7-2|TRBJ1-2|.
TGTGCCAGCAGCTTACGCATAACTAACTATGGCTACACCTTC
CASSLRITNYGYTF
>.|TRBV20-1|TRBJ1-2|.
TGCAGTGCTAGGGGGGGGGGTGGCTATGGCTACACCTTC
CSARGGGGYGYTF
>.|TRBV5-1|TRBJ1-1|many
TGCGCCAGCAGCTTGGGGGGACAGAACACTGAAGCTTTCTTT
CASSLGGQNTEAFF
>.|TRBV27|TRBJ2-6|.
TGTGCCAGCAGCAAAGCGGGGGCCAACGTCCTGACTTTC
CASSKAGANVLTF
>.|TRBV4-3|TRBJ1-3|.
TGCGCCAGCAGCCAAGAGGGAGACGCTGTCAGAAACACCATATATTTT
CASSQEGDAVRNTIYF
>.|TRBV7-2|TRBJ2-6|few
TGTGCCAGCAGCTTAGCGCTGGGGACTGGGGCCAACGTCCTGACTTTC
CASSLALGTGANVLTF